The T cell receptor (beta chain) described here comes from a study of response to subunit inactivated influenza vaccine (dated 2018 in TCRdb). With regard to the full study: To follow how T cells responded to a trivalent subunit inactivated influenza vaccine, the researchers relied on deep quantitative profiling of the T cell receptor repertoire.

This clonotype occurred many times. No cognate antigen has been identified for it. No base-level quality is on record; no much larger clone is a single base apart. From the cysteine up to the phenylalanine, the CDR3 has a length of 13 residues. This entry keeps only the CDR3 DNA: 39 bases, framed from base 1. CDR1 and CDR2 were assigned from the germline V gene as SQVTM and ANQGSEA. V and J lose 5 bases and 2 bases, and a span of 13 bases separates them. The receptor library was made with RT-PCR. Sequencing took place on an Illumina HiSeq 2500. TCRdb ran its own pipeline on the public reads, namely fastp trimming at Q25 and MiXCR clone calling, and kept in-frame beta chains. Rows merge per CDR3 protein into single entries with the most common DNA and genes. In all, the sample holds roughly 630,000 distinct CDR3 sequences, and approximately 15% of those were seen once. 7.5% to 9% of the sample lies in the top ten.

The research as a whole found: The authors proposed that each seasonal influenza vaccination may bring in only a limited number of new T cells.

The chain employs TRBV29-1 and TRBJ2-7, with no D gene named confidently. Sequencing was performed on PBMCs from blood, taken roughly 2 weeks before vaccination. This clonotype was obtained from a man over 45 who received an inactivated influenza vaccine. Donor details come from another sample of the same person, matched by shared clones. Read as DNA, the sequence is TGCAGCGTTCAGTCAGGTAATACCTACGAGCAGTACTTC. Translated, this gives CSVQSGNTYEQYF.